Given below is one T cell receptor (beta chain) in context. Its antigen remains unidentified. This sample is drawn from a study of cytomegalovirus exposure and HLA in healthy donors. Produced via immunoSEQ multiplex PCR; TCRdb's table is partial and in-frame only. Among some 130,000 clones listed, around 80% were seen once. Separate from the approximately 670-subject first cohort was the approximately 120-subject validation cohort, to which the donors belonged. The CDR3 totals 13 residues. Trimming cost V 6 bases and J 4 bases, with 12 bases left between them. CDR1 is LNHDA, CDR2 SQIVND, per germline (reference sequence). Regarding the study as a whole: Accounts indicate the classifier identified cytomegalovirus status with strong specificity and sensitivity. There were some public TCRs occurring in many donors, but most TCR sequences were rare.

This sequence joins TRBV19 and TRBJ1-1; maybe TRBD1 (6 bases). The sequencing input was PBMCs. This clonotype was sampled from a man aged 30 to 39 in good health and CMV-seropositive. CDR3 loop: CASSTGRRTEAFF. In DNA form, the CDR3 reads TGTGCCAGTAGCACAGGGCGTCGCACTGAAGCTTTCTTT.